One T cell receptor (beta chain) is described in this entry. Its target is not known. The CDR3 loop spans 15 amino acids. Losses at the gene ends were 6 bases for V and 3 bases for J; bases not matched to a gene: 7. Germline values: CDR1 MNHEY, CDR2 SVGAGI. This record belongs to a study of T cell responses to AZD1222 COVID-19 vaccine. Overall study findings and caveats: Sampling captured repertoires only after the peak T cell response.

Clones were read by immunoSEQ multiplex PCR, and TCRdb kept only the in-frame ones, dropping some. This table holds some 120,000 clones, about 85% found once. This TCR was recovered from an adult in good health. The chain employs TRBV6-5 and TRBJ1-5; 8 bases are a match to TRBD1. Sequencing was performed on peripheral blood, taken on day 0 of AZD1222 vaccination. The CDR3 here is CASSPGTGPNQPQHF. CDR3 DNA: TGTGCCAGCAGCCCGGGGACAGGCCCCAATCAGCCCCAGCATTTT.